This TCR beta chain was recovered during a study of a mutant IDH1 vaccine in newly diagnosed glioma. Study information: Treated patients had a mean age of around 39 years and a sex split that was around 60% male and 37.5% female. Most had both radiotherapy and temozolomide beforehand; others had only one. Study-wide results and limits: Pseudoprogression seemed unrelated to changes in top peripheral T cell clonotypes.

About this clone itself: Its specificity is unknown.

The CDR3 runs to 14 residues. Time point noted: baseline, week 1 (first vaccination visit). The sample's treatment: pre-vaccination baseline after standard-of-care therapy. Clones were read by immunoSEQ multiplex PCR, and TCRdb kept only the in-frame ones, dropping some. The sample lists about 98,000 clones; roughly 89% were seen once. This receptor was taken from a woman aged 45-65 years with glioma. The source material was PBMCs, sampled from a glioma patient treated with radiotherapy, temozolomide or both. This chain links TRBV21-1 with TRBJ1-2; the table assigns TRBD1, which was not confirmed against the DNA. TRBV21-1 represents a pseudogene. Here the CDR3 reads CASSKGDRVYGYTF. The CDR3 DNA follows: TGTGCCAGCAGCAAAGGGGACAGGGTCTATGGCTACACCTTC.